Presented here are 19 T cell receptor beta chains from one specimen sequenced in a study of CD8+ T cells in alopecia areata. Documented treatment: oral pan-JAK inhibitor, 5-10 mg twice daily. Reverse transcription of extracted RNA yielded cDNA, which provided the sequencing template. Clones were read by immunoSEQ multiplex PCR, and TCRdb kept only the in-frame ones, dropping some. The data contain roughly 120,000 clones, approximately 55% of them singletons. The sequenced sample was CD4+ T cells sorted from blood, obtained at week 24, from a patient treated with tofacitinib. The source of these receptors is a human donor with alopecia areata.

This chain joins TRBV10-3 and TRBJ2-3; TRBD1 matches at 10 bases. J gave up 6 bases and V 4 bases, and 4 bases lay outside the gene matches. CDR3 size: 14 residues. Germline CDR1 is ENHRY and CDR2 is SYGVKD. CDR3 coding DNA: TGTGCCATCAGTGTTGGGACAGGGGCTGATACGCAGTATTTT. This sequence encodes CAISVGTGADTQYF.

This clone was seen only once. The chain carries TRBV2 and TRBJ2-3; a possible D gene is TRBD2 (5 bases). V lost 3 bases, J lost 0 bases, and 7 bases lay in between. Per the germline V gene, CDR1 is SNHLY and CDR2 is FYNNEI. CDR3 size: 14 residues. As DNA, the CDR3 is TGTGCCAGCAGTGACCCGGGAAGCACAGATACGCAGTATTTT. Translating gives CASSDPGSTDTQYF.

This clone has a handful of counts. This chain uses TRBV29-1 with TRBJ2-2; D call uncertain. CDR1 SQVTM and CDR2 ANQGSEA come from the germline V gene. V shed 5 bases and J shed 4 bases, with 8 bases lying between them. CDR3 size: 12 residues. The CDR3 DNA is TGCAGCGTTCTCGGTTCCACCGGGGAGCTGTTTTTT. This encodes CSVLGSTGELFF.

The rearrangement joins TRBV18 to TRBJ2-2; D possibly corresponds to TRBD1 (6 bases). The CDR3 length is 14 residues. Trimming cost V 2 bases and J 5 bases, with 9 bases left between them. The germline V gene has CDR1 KGHSH and CDR2 LQKENI. The CDR3 DNA is TGTGCCAGCTCACCAGGACAGCAAACCGGGGAGCTGTTTTTT. Translation: CASSPGQQTGELFF.

This clone was picked up a small number of times. The rearrangement joins TRBV18 to TRBJ2-7; D is possibly TRBD2 (5 bases). This CDR3 spans 16 amino acids. V was clipped by 0 bases and J by 1 base, with 13 bases between them. The V gene's germline CDR1 is KGHSH and CDR2 LQKENI. CDR3 in amino acids: CASSPPVRGGSYEQYF. As DNA, the CDR3 is TGTGCCAGCTCACCACCGGTACGGGGTGGATCCTACGAGCAGTACTTC.

The chain recombines TRBV5-1 with TRBJ2-3; D unresolved. The V end was cut by 3 bases, the J end by 4 bases, with 9 bases between. The CDR3 length is 13 residues. Germline V gene lookup returns CDR1 SGHRS and CDR2 YFSETQ. CDR3 loop: CASSSRSPDTQYF. CDR3 nucleotides: TGCGCCAGCAGCTCCCGTAGCCCAGATACGCAGTATTTT.

V is TRBV6-5 and J is TRBJ2-2; 7 nucleotides agree with TRBD1. The CDR3 covers 15 residues. Germline V gives CDR1 MNHEY, CDR2 SVGAGI. Losses at the gene ends were 2 bases for V and 6 bases for J; bases not matched to a gene: 6. CDR3 loop: CASSYDDQGAGELFF. As DNA, the CDR3 is TGTGCCAGCAGTTACGATGATCAGGGGGCCGGGGAGCTGTTTTTT.

The V and J genes are TRBV7-6 and TRBJ2-3, with 7 bases fitting TRBD1. Germline trimming cut 5 bases from V and 4 bases from J; bases unmatched to any gene: 9. CDR1 SGHVS and CDR2 FNYEAQ come from the germline V gene. The CDR3 loop spans 15 amino acids. In nucleotides, the CDR3 is TGTGCCAGCAGCCAACAGGGGATTAAGGCAGATACGCAGTATTTT. It specifies CASSQQGIKADTQYF.

The J gene is TRBJ1-2, the V gene TRBV5-1, with TRBD1 identical over 9 bases. Germline-derived CDR1 and CDR2 are SGHRS and YFSETQ. This CDR3 spans 13 amino acids. V shed 6 bases and J 6 bases; nucleotides not matched to a gene: 6. CDR3 nucleotide sequence: TGCGCCAGCACCCTGGGACAGGGTCATGGCTACACCTTC. It encodes CASTLGQGHGYTF.

This clone was picked up one time. V and J are TRBV5-1 and TRBJ2-7, with TRBD1 matching over 9 bases. Trimming at V came to 0 bases and at J to 3 bases, leaving 4 bases not matched to a gene. The CDR3 extends over 15 amino acids. CDR1 is SGHRS, CDR2 YFSETQ, per germline. In nucleotides, the CDR3 is TGCGCCAGCAGCTTGGTACAGGGGGCAAGCTACGAGCAGTACTTC. Translating gives CASSLVQGASYEQYF.

This clone was seen once. The rearrangement links TRBV18 to TRBJ1-1; a weak D match, TRBD1 (5 bases). CDR1 is KGHSH and CDR2 is LQKENI in the germline V gene. Trimming cost V 2 bases and J 7 bases, with 8 bases left between them. The CDR3 contains 12 residues. CDR3 in amino acids: CASSPGGIEAFF. The CDR3 nucleotides are TGTGCCAGCTCACCAGGGGGGATTGAAGCTTTCTTT.

The J gene is TRBJ2-5, the V gene TRBV7-2; 7 nucleotides line up with TRBD1. V gave up 5 bases and J gave up 0 bases; unmatched junction bases: 12. The CDR3 has 17 amino acids. Germline lookup yields CDR1 SGHTA and CDR2 FQGNSA. CDR3 amino acids: CASSELRDSFNQETQYF. Written as DNA, the CDR3 is TGTGCCAGCAGCGAACTCCGGGACAGCTTTAACCAAGAGACCCAGTACTTC.

This chain joins TRBV9 and TRBJ2-2; D gene uncertain. This CDR3 has 12 residues. CDR1 is SGDLS, CDR2 YYNGEE, per germline. Trimming took 4 bases from V and 5 from J, leaving 6 bases between them. The DNA for the CDR3 is TGTGCCAGCAGCACTAATACCGGGGAGCTGTTTTTT. Its translation: CASSTNTGELFF.

This clone came up a few times. The chain recombines TRBV30 with TRBJ1-1; a possible D gene is TRBD1 (6 bases). The length of the CDR3 is 16 residues. Germline CDR1 reads GTSNPN; CDR2 reads SVGIG (reference sequence). V was pared by 2 bases and J by 4 bases, with 20 bases between. The CDR3 DNA sequence: TGTGCCTGGAGTTGGCCCGCGGGGGCAAGGGGCACTGAAGCTTTCTTT. Its protein product is CAWSWPAGARGTEAFF. Full variable domain (remainder filled in from reference TRBV30 and TRBJ1-1): SQTIHQWPATLVQPVGSPLSLECTVEGTSNPNLYWYRQAAGRGLQLLFYSVGIGQISSEVPQNLSASRPQDRQFILSSKKLLLSDSGFYLCAWSWPAGARGTEAFFGQGTRLTVV.

On this clone: Germline is not matched at one junction end, which may reflect a read error. The chain has TRBV29-1 and TRBJ1-2; TRBD1 matches at 8 bases. Germline lookup yields CDR1 SQVTM and CDR2 ANQGSEA. The CDR3 covers 13 residues. Here the CDR3 DNA reads TGCAGCGCTTGGAGGACAGGGAACTATGACTACACCTTC. Translating it yields CSAWRTGNYDYTF.

The V and J genes are TRBV11-2 and TRBJ2-2; tentative D call: TRBD2 (6 bases). CDR1 SGHAT and CDR2 FQNNGV come from the germline V gene. Trimming took off 1 base at V and 6 bases at J, with 21 bases between the two ends. This CDR3 is 18 amino acids long. The CDR3 reads CASSLGGLRTTRAGELFF. As DNA, the CDR3 is TGTGCCAGCAGCTTAGGTGGTCTCCGGACTACTAGGGCCGGGGAGCTGTTTTTT.

The chain uses TRBV4-1 and TRBJ2-5; 7 nucleotides agree with TRBD1. This CDR3 region has 13 residues. J lost 3 bases, V lost 4 bases, and 2 bases had no gene match. CDR1 MGHRA and CDR2 YSYEKL come from the germline V gene. CDR3 in DNA: TGCGCCAGCAGCCCGGGACAGAAAGAGACCCAGTACTTC. It is translated as CASSPGQKETQYF.

This clone was detected a few times. This sequence joins TRBV5-6 and TRBJ2-7, with a weak D call TRBD2 (7 bases). Trimming took 1 base from V and 1 from J, leaving 12 bases between them. The CDR3 totals 15 residues. Germline V gene data show CDR1 as SGHDT and CDR2 as YYEEEE. CDR3 in amino acids: CASSLWGGRSYEQYF. In DNA, the CDR3 is TGTGCCAGCAGCTTGTGGGGGGGCCGGTCCTACGAGCAGTACTTC.

The count of this clone is one. The chain couples TRBV7-9 to TRBJ2-2, with D possibly TRBD1 on 6 matching bases. The V end was cut by 4 bases, the J end by 3 bases, with 12 bases between. Per germline, CDR1 SEHNR and CDR2 FQNEAQ (reference sequence). This CDR3 spans 15 amino acids. CDR3 in amino acids: CASSSTRTDTGELFF. CDR3 nucleotide sequence: TGTGCCAGCAGCTCCACCCGGACAGACACCGGGGAGCTGTTTTTT.